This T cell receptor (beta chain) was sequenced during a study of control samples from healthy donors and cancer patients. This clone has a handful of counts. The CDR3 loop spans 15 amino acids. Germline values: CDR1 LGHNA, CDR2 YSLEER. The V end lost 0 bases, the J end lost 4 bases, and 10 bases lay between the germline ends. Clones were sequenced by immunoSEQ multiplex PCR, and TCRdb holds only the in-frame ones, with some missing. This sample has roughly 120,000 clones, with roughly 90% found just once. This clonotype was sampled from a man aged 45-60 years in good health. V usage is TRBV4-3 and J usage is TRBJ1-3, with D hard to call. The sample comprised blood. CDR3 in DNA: TGCGCCAGCAGCCAAGATACTACAGTGGGAAACACCATATATTTT. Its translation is CASSQDTTVGNTIYF.